The next 17 T cell receptor beta chains were all read from a single sample in a study of technical replicates of blood from a few donors. Using immunoSEQ multiplex PCR, the repertoire was profiled, and TCRdb retains in-frame clones only, with some absent. This sample has over 85,000 clones, with about 95% found just once. Sequenced: T cells isolated from PBMCs. The source is a human donor in good health.

V and J are TRBV11-3 and TRBJ2-5; 8 bases are shared with TRBD2. CDR1 and CDR2 from the germline V gene are SGHNT and YENEEA. J gave up 2 bases and V 2 bases, and 1 base lay outside the gene matches. CDR3 length: 14 residues. The CDR3 loop reads CASSLTSGQETQYF. The CDR3 region has the DNA TGTGCCAGCAGCTTAACTAGCGGACAAGAGACCCAGTACTTC.

The chain has TRBV29-1 and TRBJ2-7, with 8 bases that match TRBD1. Germline assignment: CDR1 SQVTM and CDR2 ANQGSEA. The CDR3 loop spans 12 amino acids. The V and J ends lost 5 bases and 2 bases, in that order; junction bases with no gene match: 2. The CDR3 coding sequence is TGCAGCGTTTCAGGGGGCACCTACGAGCAGTACTTC. Protein: CSVSGGTYEQYF.

The chain combines TRBV5-6 with TRBJ1-5, with 7 nucleotides matching TRBD1. The length of the CDR3 is 14 residues. Trimming cost V 0 bases and J 7 bases; bases outside gene matches: 4. Germline V gene data show CDR1 as SGHDT and CDR2 as YYEEEE. CDR3 residues: CASSLGRGDQPQHF. The CDR3 nucleotides are TGTGCCAGCAGCTTGGGCAGGGGGGACCAGCCCCAGCATTTT.

J is TRBJ2-7 and V is TRBV9, with 7 bases aligning to TRBD1. This CDR3 spans 13 amino acids. Germline CDR1 is SGDLS and CDR2 is YYNGEE. V gave up 3 bases and J gave up 4 bases; unmatched junction bases: 4. The CDR3 is CASSAGTAYEQYF. Here the CDR3 DNA reads TGTGCCAGCAGCGCGGGGACAGCTTACGAGCAGTACTTC.

The genes are TRBV5-6 and TRBJ2-7, with a weak D call TRBD2 (6 bases). Trimming removed 1 base at V and 3 bases at J, with 11 bases between. The germline gives CDR1 SGHDT, CDR2 YYEEEE. This CDR3 comprises 14 residues. The CDR3 here is CASSLPGAYYEQYF. The CDR3 DNA reads TGTGCCAGCAGCTTGCCGGGAGCCTACTACGAGCAGTACTTC.

This clone was seen just once. This rearrangement joins TRBV5-4 to TRBJ1-1, with a weak D call TRBD1 (5 bases). CDR3 length: 10 residues. Germline V gene lookup returns CDR1 SGHNT and CDR2 YYREEE (reference sequence). The germline V and J ends were trimmed by 1 base and 14 bases, with 9 bases remaining between them. DNA for the CDR3: TGTGCCAGCAGCTTGTGGGGGGAATTCTTT. It is translated as CASSLWGEFF.

This chain uses TRBV7-9 with TRBJ2-7, with a possible D match to TRBD2 (5 bases). Germline CDR1 and CDR2: SEHNR and FQNEAQ (reference sequence). CDR3 length: 15 residues. Trimming removed 5 bases from V and 0 bases from J, with 14 bases in between. The chain's CDR3 is CASSEGRGISYEQYF. In nucleotides, the CDR3 is TGTGCCAGCAGCGAGGGTCGGGGAATCTCCTACGAGCAGTACTTC. The full variable domain, with the rest looked up from reference TRBV7-9 and TRBJ2-7, is DTGVSQNPRHKITKRGQNVTFRCDPISEHNRLYWYRQTLGQGPEFLTYFQNEAQLEKSRLLSDRFSAERPKGSFSTLEIQRTEQGDSAMYLCASSEGRGISYEQYFGPGTRLTVT.

The chain combines TRBV18 with TRBJ1-1; 9 positions match TRBD1. Germline V gene sequence: CDR1 KGHSH, CDR2 LQKENI. CDR3 length: 16 amino acids. Trimming removed 6 bases from V and 0 bases from J; junction bases left unmatched: 8. CDR3 residues: CASSNLDRGMNTEAFF. As DNA, the CDR3 is TGTGCCAGCTCCAATCTGGACAGGGGCATGAACACTGAAGCTTTCTTT. Drawing the rest from reference TRBV18 and TRBJ1-1, the complete variable domain is NAGVMQNPRHLVRRRGQEARLRCSPMKGHSHVYWYRQLPEEGLKFMVYLQKENIIDESGMPKERFSAEFPKEGPSILRIQQVVRGDSAAYFCASSNLDRGMNTEAFFGQGTRLTVV.

V usage is TRBV9 and J usage is TRBJ2-1; 8 bases are a match to TRBD2. The CDR3 extends over 17 amino acids. V gave up 4 bases and J gave up 0 bases; unmatched junction bases: 9. CDR1 is SGDLS, CDR2 YYNGEE, per germline. The CDR3 sequence: CASSPNGGGYSYNEQFF. DNA for the CDR3: TGTGCCAGCAGCCCCAACGGGGGGGGGTACTCCTACAATGAGCAGTTCTTC. Variable domain in full (rest from reference TRBV9 and TRBJ2-1): DSGVTQTPKHLITATGQRVTLRCSPRSGDLSVYWYQQSLDQGLQFLIQYYNGEERAKGNILERFSAQQFPDLHSELNLSSLELGDSALYFCASSPNGGGYSYNEQFFGPGTRLTVL.

Only one count was recorded for this clone. The chain joins TRBV5-1 to TRBJ2-1, with D tentatively TRBD2 (6 bases). Looked up from germline, CDR1 is SGHRS and CDR2 is YFSETQ. V lost 0 bases and J 0 bases, leaving 7 bases between the germline ends. CDR3 length: 15 amino acids. This CDR3 is CASSLGGGSYNEQFF. As DNA, the CDR3 is TGCGCCAGCAGCTTGGGGGGAGGCTCCTACAATGAGCAGTTCTTC.

This clone was counted a few times. The CDR3 DNA sequence: TGCAGCGTTGATGAATTAGGGACAGGCTTCTATGGCTACACCTTC. Translated: CSVDELGTGFYGYTF. The chain has TRBV29-1 and TRBJ1-2, with 8 bases fitting TRBD1. Per germline, CDR1 SQVTM and CDR2 ANQGSEA. The J segment lost 4 bases and the V segment lost 3 bases, leaving 10 bases of the junction unmatched. The CDR3 spans 15 residues.

The gene calls are TRBV30 and TRBJ2-1; TRBD2 aligns across 10 bases. Germline V gene lookup returns CDR1 GTSNPN and CDR2 SVGIG (reference sequence). CDR3 length equals 16 residues. J lost 9 bases, V lost 2 bases, and 13 bases had no gene match. The CDR3 region has the DNA TGTGCCTGGAGTTCAGCGGGAGGGCCAAGTTTTGTTGAGCAGTTCTTC. Protein: CAWSSAGGPSFVEQFF.

This sequence joins TRBV2 and TRBJ2-7; weak D call: TRBD1 (5 bases). Trimming left V 6 bases short and J 3 bases short, with 18 bases between. Germline loops: CDR1 SNHLY, CDR2 FYNNEI. The length of the CDR3 is 15 residues. CDR3 sequence reads: CASSTAVGRGYEQYF. CDR3 in DNA: TGTGCCAGCAGCACCGCGGTGGGGCGAGGCTACGAGCAGTACTTC.

V is TRBV28 and J is TRBJ1-1, with D perhaps matching TRBD1 (5 bases). Germline CDR1 reads MDHEN; CDR2 reads SYDVKM. The V end was cut by 10 bases, the J end by 0 bases, with 12 bases between. This CDR3 region has 13 residues. CDR3 DNA: TGTGCCATAAGCGACAGCCTGAACACTGAAGCTTTCTTT. It codes for CAISDSLNTEAFF.

V is TRBV9 and J is TRBJ2-7, with D perhaps TRBD2 (6 bases). Germline CDR1 is SGDLS and CDR2 is YYNGEE. The CDR3 length is 14 residues. Trimming stripped 0 bases from V and 3 bases from J, with 10 bases between. In DNA, the CDR3 is TGTGCCAGCAGCGTAGGCGGGAACTTCTACGAGCAGTACTTC. This translates into CASSVGGNFYEQYF.

This sequence joins TRBV12-5 and TRBJ1-1; TRBD1 is a possible D gene (5 bases). CDR3 length: 13 residues. V lost 3 bases to trimming and J lost 6 bases, with 11 bases between them. Germline V CDR1 and CDR2: LGHNT, FRNRAP. Here the CDR3 DNA reads TGTGCTAGTGGTTTAGGGGATACGTCTGAAGCTTTCTTT. This gives the protein CASGLGDTSEAFF.

The rearrangement links TRBV7-6 to TRBJ2-5; 11 bases are shared with TRBD1. CDR1 and CDR2 from the germline V gene are SGHVS and FNYEAQ. After removal of 4 bases from V and 5 bases from J, the junction contained 6 bases not matched to a gene. The CDR3 is 15 residues long. CDR3 protein: CASSWTGGYWETQYF. DNA of the CDR3: TGTGCCAGCAGCTGGACAGGGGGCTACTGGGAGACCCAGTACTTC.